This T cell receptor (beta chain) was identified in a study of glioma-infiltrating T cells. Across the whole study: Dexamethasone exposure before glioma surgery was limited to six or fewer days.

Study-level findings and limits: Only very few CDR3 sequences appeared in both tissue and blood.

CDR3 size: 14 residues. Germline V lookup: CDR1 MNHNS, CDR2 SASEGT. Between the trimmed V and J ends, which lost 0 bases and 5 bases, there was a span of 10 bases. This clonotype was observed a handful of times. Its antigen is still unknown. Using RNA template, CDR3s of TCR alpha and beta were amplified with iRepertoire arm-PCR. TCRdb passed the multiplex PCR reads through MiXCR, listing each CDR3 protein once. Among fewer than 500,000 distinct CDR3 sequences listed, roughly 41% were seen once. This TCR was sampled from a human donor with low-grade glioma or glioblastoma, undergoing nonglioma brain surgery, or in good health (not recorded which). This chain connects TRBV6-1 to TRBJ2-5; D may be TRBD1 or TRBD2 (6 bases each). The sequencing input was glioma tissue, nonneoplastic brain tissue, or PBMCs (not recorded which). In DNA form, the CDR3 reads TGTGCCAGCAGTGAAGCGCACGGGGGCGAGACCCAGTACTTC. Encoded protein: CASSEAHGGETQYF.